This T cell receptor beta chain comes out of a study of blood T cell repertoires in COVID-19. Turning to the study itself: Italy, Spain and the United States were the sources of the convalescent and acute COVID-19 samples. In each case, the material was cDNA or gDNA derived from T cells, B-cell-depleted T cells, or PBMCs.

This clone was counted only a few times. From germline, CDR1 is SEHNR and CDR2 FQNEAQ (reference sequence). V lost 5 bases, J lost 4 bases, and 11 bases lay in between. The CDR3 sequence is 13 residues long. Profiled with immunoSEQ multiplex PCR; TCRdb holds only in-frame clones, not every one. The table shows 250,000 or so clones, with nearly 90% occurring only once. Sequencing was carried out using peripheral blood. The source of this sequence is a young man with active or convalescent COVID-19. This rearrangement joins TRBV7-9 to TRBJ1-2; D not resolved. CDR3 DNA sequence: TGTGCCAGCAGCAACAGAGAACTCTATGGCTACACCTTC. It specifies CASSNRELYGYTF.